This TCR beta chain was documented in a study of tumor-infiltrating lymphocytes in primary liver carcinoma. Notes on the study in general: Tumors and blood were compared for top-250-clone fraction, and tumors had the significantly higher value (p = 0.039).

Reverse transcription of 500 ng total RNA with a constant-region primer produced TCR beta cDNA. Libraries covering TCR beta were generated through three nested multiplex PCR rounds (using a slightly modified ARM-PCR). TCRdb processed the multiplex PCR reads anew with MiXCR; each CDR3 protein has one entry. This table holds 75,000 to 80,000 distinct CDR3 sequences, about three quarters found once. Joint extraction of RNA and DNA used about 17-30 mg of bulk tissue that was unsorted. Chronic HBV infection, untreated so far, was present in the patients. In the case of this clonotype: No antigen is known for it. A read error may account for a junction end that differs from germline.

The sample comprised tumor-adjacent normal liver tissue. The TCR originated in a man aged 40-50 years with primary liver carcinoma and hepatitis B virus infection.

The CDR3 is CTSSLAGTEAQYF. Written as DNA, the CDR3 is TGTACCAGCAGTTTAGCGGGAACAGAGGCCCAGTACTTC. J is TRBJ2-5 and V is TRBV12-3 or TRBV12-4, with 8 bases matching TRBD2. The CDR3 is 13 residues long.